The T cell receptor beta chain described here comes from a study of OX40 agonist ivuxolimab in advanced cancers. There are 12 residues in the CDR3. Germline values: CDR1 SQVTM, CDR2 ANQGSEA. Clones were read by immunoSEQ multiplex PCR, and TCRdb kept only the in-frame ones, dropping some. The sample has tens of thousands of clones, about nine tenths seen once. On this clone: One junction end does not reproduce the germline sequence, and a read error may be involved.

The chain uses TRBV29-1 and TRBJ2-7, with a possible D match to TRBD2 (5 bases). The specimen was CD4+ or CD8+ T cells sorted from blood, collected in a trial of the OX40 agonist ivuxolimab. This TCR came from an adult with an advanced solid tumor such as melanoma, head and neck, liver or kidney cancer. CDR3 sequence: CAARTPSYEQYF. DNA for the CDR3: TGTGCAGCCCGGACTCCCTCCTACGAGCAGTACTTC.